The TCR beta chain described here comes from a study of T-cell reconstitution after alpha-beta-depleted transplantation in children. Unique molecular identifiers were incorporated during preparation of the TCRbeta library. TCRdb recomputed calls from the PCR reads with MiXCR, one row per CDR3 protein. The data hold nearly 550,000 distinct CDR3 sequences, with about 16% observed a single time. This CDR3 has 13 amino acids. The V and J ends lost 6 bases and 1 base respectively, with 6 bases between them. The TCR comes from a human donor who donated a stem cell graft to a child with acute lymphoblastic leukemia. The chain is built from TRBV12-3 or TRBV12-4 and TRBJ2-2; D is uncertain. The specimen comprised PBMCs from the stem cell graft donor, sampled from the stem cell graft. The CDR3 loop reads CASSQLNTGELFF. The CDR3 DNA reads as TGTGCCAGCAGCCAGCTGAACACCGGGGAGCTGTTTTTT.